This T cell receptor beta chain was retrieved from a study of T cells in localized non-small cell lung cancer. Using immunoSEQ multiplex PCR, the repertoire was profiled, and TCRdb retains in-frame clones only, with some absent. The data hold approximately 30,000 clones, with about nine tenths observed a single time. This clone was seen a single time. The target antigen is unknown. The germline gives CDR1 PRHDT, CDR2 FYEKMQ (reference sequence). The CDR3 loop spans 15 amino acids. V was shortened by 1 base and J by 4 bases, with 10 bases between the two germline ends. General study findings and limits: Adjacent lung held a median 57 of the top 100 tumor clones. Higher blood T cell density went with longer overall survival.

The sample here was peripheral blood, taken before any cancer treatment. The source of this sequence is a woman aged 35-75 years with stage I lung adenocarcinoma. The V and J genes are TRBV13 and TRBJ2-2; maybe TRBD2 (5 bases). The CDR3 sequence: CASSLAGYTTGELFF. CDR3 DNA: TGTGCCAGCAGCTTAGCGGGGTATACCACCGGGGAGCTGTTTTTT.